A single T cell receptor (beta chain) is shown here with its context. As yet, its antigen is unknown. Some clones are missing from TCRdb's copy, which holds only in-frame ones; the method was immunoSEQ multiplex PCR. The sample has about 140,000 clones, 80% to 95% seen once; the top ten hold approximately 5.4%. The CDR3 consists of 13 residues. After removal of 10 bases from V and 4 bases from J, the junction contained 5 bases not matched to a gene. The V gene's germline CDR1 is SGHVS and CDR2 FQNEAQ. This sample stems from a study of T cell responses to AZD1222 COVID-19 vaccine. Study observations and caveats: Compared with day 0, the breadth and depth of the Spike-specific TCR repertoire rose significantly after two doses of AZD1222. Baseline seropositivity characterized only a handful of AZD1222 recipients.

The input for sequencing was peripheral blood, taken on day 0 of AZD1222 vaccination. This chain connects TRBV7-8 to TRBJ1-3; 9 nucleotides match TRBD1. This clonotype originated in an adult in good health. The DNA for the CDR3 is TGTGCCACCACGGGGACAGGGGGAAACACCATATATTTT. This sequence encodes CATTGTGGNTIYF.